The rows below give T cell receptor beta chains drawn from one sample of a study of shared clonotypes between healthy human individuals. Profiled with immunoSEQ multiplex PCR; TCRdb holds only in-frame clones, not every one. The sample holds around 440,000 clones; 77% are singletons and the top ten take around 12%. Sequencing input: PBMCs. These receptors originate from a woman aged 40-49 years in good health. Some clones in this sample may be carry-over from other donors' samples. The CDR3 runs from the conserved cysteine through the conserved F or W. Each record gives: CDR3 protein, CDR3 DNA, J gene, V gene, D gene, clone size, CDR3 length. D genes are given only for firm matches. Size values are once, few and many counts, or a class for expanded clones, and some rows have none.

CDR3 protein: CASSLRQDNEKLFF
CDR3 DNA: TGTGCCAGCAGTTTAAGGCAAGATAATGAAAAACTGTTTTTT
J gene: TRBJ1-4
V gene: TRBV28
D gene: .
clone size: .
CDR3 length: 14

CDR3 protein: CASRKQGAAEAFF
CDR3 DNA: TGTGCCAGCAGGAAACAGGGGGCGGCTGAAGCTTTCTTT
J gene: TRBJ1-1
V gene: TRBV28
D gene: TRBD1
clone size: .
CDR3 length: 13

CDR3 protein: CASSLDPGSYEQYF
CDR3 DNA: TGTGCCAGCAGCTTAGACCCAGGTTCCTACGAGCAGTACTTC
J gene: TRBJ2-7
V gene: TRBV7-3
D gene: .
clone size: .
CDR3 length: 14

CDR3 protein: CASSQDPGVNEKPFF
CDR3 DNA: TGCGCCAGCAGCCAAGACCCGGGTGTTAATGAAAAACCGTTTTTT
J gene: TRBJ1-4
V gene: TRBV4-3
D gene: .
clone size: .
CDR3 length: 15

CDR3 protein: CASSPEGTGVGETQYF
CDR3 DNA: TGCGCCAGCAGCCCGGAAGGGACAGGGGTAGGGGAGACCCAGTACTTC
J gene: TRBJ2-5
V gene: TRBV5-1
D gene: TRBD1
clone size: .
CDR3 length: 16

CDR3 protein: CASSYRWSSGNTIYF
CDR3 DNA: TGTGCCAGCAGTTACCGGTGGAGCTCTGGAAACACCATATATTTT
J gene: TRBJ1-3
V gene: TRBV6-6
D gene: .
clone size: .
CDR3 length: 15

CDR3 protein: CASSSRTSGSSYNEQFF
CDR3 DNA: TGTGCCAGCAGCTCCCGGACTAGCGGTAGCTCCTACAATGAGCAGTTCTTC
J gene: TRBJ2-1
V gene: TRBV11-2
D gene: TRBD2
clone size: .
CDR3 length: 17

CDR3 protein: CASSLHRGTTDTQYF
CDR3 DNA: TGTGCCAGCAGCCTCCACAGGGGAACCACAGATACGCAGTATTTT
J gene: TRBJ2-3
V gene: TRBV7-6
D gene: TRBD1
clone size: many
CDR3 length: 15

CDR3 protein: CASGGGIGEPQHF
CDR3 DNA: TGTGCCAGCGGAGGGGGCATCGGGGAGCCCCAGCATTTT
J gene: TRBJ1-5
V gene: TRBV9
D gene: TRBD1
clone size: .
CDR3 length: 13

CDR3 protein: CASSVPPGQSNSPLHF
CDR3 DNA: TGTGCCAGTAGTGTTCCTCCGGGACAGAGTAATTCACCCCTCCACTTT
J gene: TRBJ1-6
V gene: TRBV19
D gene: TRBD1
clone size: once
CDR3 length: 16

CDR3 protein: CASSERLDPNTGELFF
CDR3 DNA: TGTGCCAGCAGCGAGCGACTAGACCCGAACACCGGGGAGCTGTTTTTT
J gene: TRBJ2-2
V gene: TRBV9
D gene: .
clone size: few
CDR3 length: 16

CDR3 protein: CASSRQGDGNTIYF
CDR3 DNA: TGTGCCAGCAGCCGACAGGGGGATGGAAACACCATATATTTT
J gene: TRBJ1-3
V gene: TRBV2
D gene: TRBD1
clone size: .
CDR3 length: 14

CDR3 protein: CASSQDRGETQYF
CDR3 DNA: TGTGCCAGCAGTCAGGACAGGGGAGAGACCCAGTACTTC
J gene: TRBJ2-5
V gene: TRBV27
D gene: TRBD1
clone size: .
CDR3 length: 13

CDR3 protein: CASSLHGQGSGANVLTF
CDR3 DNA: TGCGCCAGCAGCTTGCATGGACAGGGCTCTGGGGCCAACGTCCTGACTTTC
J gene: TRBJ2-6
V gene: TRBV5-1
D gene: TRBD1
clone size: .
CDR3 length: 17

CDR3 protein: CASSKPKRGLGYTDTQYF
CDR3 DNA: TGTGCCAGCAGCAAGCCGAAAAGAGGACTAGGATACACAGATACGCAGTATTTT
J gene: TRBJ2-3
V gene: TRBV21-1
D gene: .
clone size: many
CDR3 length: 18

CDR3 protein: CASSPPGGGRYEQYF
CDR3 DNA: TGTGCCAGCTCACCACCTGGGGGGGGACGGTACGAGCAGTACTTC
J gene: TRBJ2-7
V gene: TRBV18
D gene: TRBD2
clone size: few
CDR3 length: 15

CDR3 protein: CASSPADYNEQFF
CDR3 DNA: TGTGCCAGCTCACCTGCCGACTACAATGAGCAGTTCTTC
J gene: TRBJ2-1
V gene: TRBV18
D gene: .
clone size: .
CDR3 length: 13

CDR3 protein: CASSLAGSVYGYTF
CDR3 DNA: TGTGCCAGCAGCTTAGCGGGTTCTGTCTATGGCTACACCTTC
J gene: TRBJ1-2
V gene: TRBV7-2
D gene: .
clone size: .
CDR3 length: 14

CDR3 protein: CASSPGWGGSAYEQYF
CDR3 DNA: TGTGCCAGCAGCCCTGGGTGGGGCGGGAGCGCCTACGAGCAGTACTTC
J gene: TRBJ2-7
V gene: TRBV7-8
D gene: TRBD2
clone size: .
CDR3 length: 16

CDR3 protein: CASSLDENEQFF
CDR3 DNA: TGTGCCAGCAGCTTAGATGAGAATGAGCAGTTCTTC
J gene: TRBJ2-1
V gene: TRBV7-2
D gene: .
clone size: .
CDR3 length: 12

CDR3 protein: CASSPKTLSGGELFF
CDR3 DNA: TGTGCCAGCTCACCAAAAACTTTATCAGGCGGGGAGCTGTTTTTT
J gene: TRBJ2-2
V gene: TRBV18
D gene: .
clone size: .
CDR3 length: 15

CDR3 protein: CASMKTGTGSGANVLTF
CDR3 DNA: TGTGCCAGCATGAAGACCGGGACAGGGAGTGGGGCCAACGTCCTGACTTTC
J gene: TRBJ2-6
V gene: TRBV5-8
D gene: TRBD1
clone size: .
CDR3 length: 17

CDR3 protein: CASSQDRQTKAYEQYF
CDR3 DNA: TGCGCCAGCAGCCAAGATCGTCAGACTAAAGCCTACGAGCAGTACTTC
J gene: TRBJ2-7
V gene: TRBV4-1
D gene: .
clone size: .
CDR3 length: 16

CDR3 protein: CASSEWVYEQYF
CDR3 DNA: TGTGCCAGCAGTGAATGGGTCTACGAGCAGTACTTC
J gene: TRBJ2-7
V gene: TRBV2
D gene: .
clone size: .
CDR3 length: 12

CDR3 protein: CASSLERSSGEQFF
CDR3 DNA: TGTGCCAGCAGCTTAGAGAGGAGTTCCGGTGAGCAGTTCTTC
J gene: TRBJ2-1
V gene: TRBV7-2
D gene: .
clone size: .
CDR3 length: 14

CDR3 protein: CASSLGGVDTEAFF
CDR3 DNA: TGTGCCAGCAGCTTAGGCGGCGTGGACACTGAAGCTTTCTTT
J gene: TRBJ1-1
V gene: TRBV7-9
D gene: .
clone size: .
CDR3 length: 14

CDR3 protein: CASSPRGTSLDTQYF
CDR3 DNA: TGTGCCAGCAGCCCCCGAGGGACTAGCTTGGATACGCAGTATTTT
J gene: TRBJ2-3
V gene: TRBV11-2
D gene: TRBD2
clone size: .
CDR3 length: 15

CDR3 protein: CASSFGDEQYF
CDR3 DNA: TGTGCCAGCAGCTTCGGAGATGAGCAGTACTTC
J gene: TRBJ2-7
V gene: TRBV5-6
D gene: .
clone size: .
CDR3 length: 11

CDR3 protein: CASSLAGGAEQYF
CDR3 DNA: TGTGCCAGCAGCTTAGCGGGAGGTGCCGAGCAGTACTTC
J gene: TRBJ2-7
V gene: TRBV7-6
D gene: .
clone size: few
CDR3 length: 13

CDR3 protein: CASSSGWRNIQYF
CDR3 DNA: TGTGCCAGTAGTTCAGGGTGGAGAAACATTCAGTACTTC
J gene: TRBJ2-4
V gene: TRBV19
D gene: .
clone size: .
CDR3 length: 13

CDR3 protein: CASSDSAREHYGYTF
CDR3 DNA: TGCGCCAGCTCCGATTCCGCGAGGGAGCACTATGGCTACACCTTC
J gene: TRBJ1-2
V gene: TRBV10-2
D gene: .
clone size: .
CDR3 length: 15

CDR3 protein: CASSQAVPGQGRDTEAFF
CDR3 DNA: TGTGCCAGCAGCCAAGCCGTCCCGGGACAGGGGAGGGACACTGAAGCTTTCTTT
J gene: TRBJ1-1
V gene: TRBV4-2
D gene: TRBD1
clone size: .
CDR3 length: 18

CDR3 protein: CAIRTSGQETQYF
CDR3 DNA: TGTGCCATCAGGACTAGCGGCCAAGAGACCCAGTACTTC
J gene: TRBJ2-5
V gene: TRBV10-3
D gene: TRBD2
clone size: once
CDR3 length: 13

CDR3 protein: CAWSRQNYGYTF
CDR3 DNA: TGTGCCTGGAGTCGACAGAACTATGGCTACACCTTC
J gene: TRBJ1-2
V gene: TRBV30
D gene: .
clone size: .
CDR3 length: 12

CDR3 protein: CASSRGGLGYNEQFF
CDR3 DNA: TGTGCCAGCAGCCGAGGGGGGCTCGGTTACAATGAGCAGTTCTTC
J gene: TRBJ2-1
V gene: TRBV5-6
D gene: .
clone size: .
CDR3 length: 15

CDR3 protein: CASSQDWREVNEQFF
CDR3 DNA: TGTGCCAGCAGCCAAGATTGGCGGGAGGTCAATGAGCAGTTCTTC
J gene: TRBJ2-1
V gene: TRBV4-2
D gene: TRBD2
clone size: once
CDR3 length: 15

CDR3 protein: CASSLGSSTDTQYF
CDR3 DNA: TGTGCCAGCAGCTTGGGTTCTAGCACAGATACGCAGTATTTT
J gene: TRBJ2-3
V gene: TRBV5-4
D gene: .
clone size: .
CDR3 length: 14

CDR3 protein: CASSQPGLAGAYEQYF
CDR3 DNA: TGTGCCAGCAGCCAACCCGGACTAGCGGGAGCCTACGAGCAGTACTTC
J gene: TRBJ2-7
V gene: TRBV14
D gene: TRBD2
clone size: .
CDR3 length: 16

CDR3 protein: CASSHSRTSGRNEQFF
CDR3 DNA: TGTGCCAGCAGTCACTCGAGGACTAGCGGGAGGAATGAGCAGTTCTTC
J gene: TRBJ2-1
V gene: TRBV28
D gene: TRBD2
clone size: .
CDR3 length: 16

CDR3 protein: CAWSPGVPNTEAFF
CDR3 DNA: TGTGCCTGGAGTCCCGGGGTGCCGAACACTGAAGCTTTCTTT
J gene: TRBJ1-1
V gene: TRBV30
D gene: .
clone size: .
CDR3 length: 14

CDR3 protein: CASSYGQGVDEQFF
CDR3 DNA: TGCGCCAGCAGTTATGGACAGGGGGTAGATGAGCAGTTCTTC
J gene: TRBJ2-1
V gene: TRBV5-1
D gene: TRBD1
clone size: once
CDR3 length: 14

CDR3 protein: CASSPNPGTARETQYF
CDR3 DNA: TGTGCCAGCTCACCAAACCCAGGCACGGCGAGGGAGACCCAGTACTTC
J gene: TRBJ2-5
V gene: TRBV18
D gene: .
clone size: many
CDR3 length: 16

CDR3 protein: CASSRPGETQYF
CDR3 DNA: TGTGCCAGCAGTCGTCCCGGAGAGACCCAGTACTTC
J gene: TRBJ2-5
V gene: TRBV6-6
D gene: .
clone size: .
CDR3 length: 12

CDR3 protein: CASGGPTGSDQPQHF
CDR3 DNA: TGTGCCAGCGGAGGGCCCACAGGGTCGGATCAGCCCCAGCATTTT
J gene: TRBJ1-5
V gene: TRBV6-5
D gene: .
clone size: few
CDR3 length: 15